This T cell receptor (beta chain) is drawn from a study of TIL therapy for anti-PD-1-resistant metastatic lung cancer. The libraries were made with immunoSEQ v3. Assay used: immunoSEQ multiplex PCR; TCRdb lists only in-frame clones, some missing. The top ten clones hold 4.8% of a sample with 45,000 to 60,000 clones, roughly 85% of them seen once. CDR3 length equals 10 residues. Germline V gene sequence: CDR1 MNHNS, CDR2 SASEGT. V was pared by 8 bases and J by 7 bases, with 9 bases between. The sample's time point: pre-treatment sample, taken before nivolumab and TIL therapy. Stage 4 NSCLC adults joined between late 2017 and 2020.

The source is a woman aged 30-79 years with non-small cell lung cancer. This chain connects TRBV6-1 to TRBJ2-7, with a tentative D call TRBD2 (5 bases). Source: blood, taken at baseline. The DNA of the CDR3 is TGTGCCAGCCGGAGGAGGGAGCAGTACTTC. This translates into CASRRREQYF.